This is a list of T cell receptor beta chains from one sample in a study of control samples from healthy donors and cancer patients. Method: immunoSEQ multiplex PCR; TCRdb's copy keeps in-frame clones and lacks some. The table includes 160,000 or so clones, less than 95% detected once. The sequencing input was PBMCs. The receptors were gathered from a man aged 55 to 70 with colorectal cancer. Both conserved end residues are part of each CDR3. D genes are given only for firm matches. Size values are once, few and many counts, or a class for expanded clones, and some rows have none.

- | TRBJ1-1 | - | TRBV6-2/TRBV6-3 | CASSGSGNTEAFF | TGTGCCAGCAGTGGGTCGGGGAACACTGAAGCTTTCTTT
- | TRBJ1-2 | - | TRBV2 | CASSEDRRYGYTF | TGTGCCAGCAGTGAAGACAGGCGCTATGGCTACACCTTC
- | TRBJ1-1 | once | TRBV3-1/TRBV3-2 | CASSQVMGEAFF | TGTGCCAGCAGCCAAGTAATGGGTGAAGCTTTCTTT
TRBD1 | TRBJ2-5 | - | TRBV3-1/TRBV3-2 | CASSQDMGTGRGETQYF | TGTGCCAGCAGCCAAGATATGGGGACAGGGCGTGGAGAGACCCAGTACTTC
- | TRBJ2-1 | - | TRBV20-1 | CSALNYNEQFF | TGCAGTGCTCTGAACTACAATGAGCAGTTCTTC
TRBD2 | TRBJ2-5 | few | TRBV5-1 | CASSSAPRGGPETQYF | TGCGCCAGCAGCTCGGCCCCTCGGGGGGGCCCCGAGACCCAGTACTTC
TRBD1 | TRBJ1-1 | - | TRBV5-1 | CASSTQGAVNTEAFF | TGCGCCAGCAGCACGCAGGGGGCCGTGAACACTGAAGCTTTCTTT
TRBD2 | TRBJ2-5 | - | TRBV3-1/TRBV3-2 | CASSLSGPGETQYF | TGTGCCAGCAGCCTTAGCGGGCCCGGGGAGACCCAGTACTTC
TRBD1 | TRBJ1-1 | - | TRBV5-6 | CASSFGAGTVNTEAFF | TGTGCCAGCAGCTTTGGGGCTGGGACAGTGAACACTGAAGCTTTCTTT
- | TRBJ1-3 | - | TRBV29-1 | CSVEQGSGNTIYF | TGCAGCGTTGAGCAGGGCTCTGGAAACACCATATATTTT
TRBD1 | TRBJ1-2 | - | TRBV6-5 | CASRLGQDRGHGYTF | TGTGCCAGCAGACTGGGTCAGGACAGGGGGCATGGCTACACCTTC
- | TRBJ1-1 | - | TRBV6-5 | CASIAKWRLNTEAFF | TGTGCCAGCATCGCGAAATGGCGCCTGAACACTGAAGCTTTCTTT
TRBD2 | TRBJ2-5 | - | TRBV2 | CASSSLSGGDQETQYF | TGTGCCAGCAGTTCCCTCAGCGGGGGAGATCAAGAGACCCAGTACTTC
- | TRBJ1-2 | - | TRBV7-9 | CASSLIKGGVANYGYTF | TGTGCCAGCAGCTTAATTAAGGGGGGAGTAGCTAACTATGGCTACACCTTC
- | TRBJ1-6 | - | TRBV19 | CASSMGGRAGYNSPLHF | TGTGCCAGTAGTATGGGGGGCAGGGCCGGTTATAATTCACCCCTCCACTTT
- | TRBJ1-6 | - | TRBV5-1 | CASSLGDNNSPLHF | TGCGCCAGCAGCTTGGGTGATAATAATTCACCCCTCCACTTT
- | TRBJ1-1 | - | TRBV19 | CASSIDQTATTEAFF | TGTGCCAGTAGTATAGATCAAACCGCGACCACTGAAGCTTTCTTT
TRBD1 | TRBJ2-7 | - | TRBV29-1 | CSVEPGTGNYEQYF | TGCAGCGTTGAACCCGGGACAGGGAACTACGAGCAGTACTTC
- | TRBJ1-1 | - | TRBV19 | CASRSTVNTEAFF | TGTGCCAGTAGATCCACAGTGAACACTGAAGCTTTCTTT
- | TRBJ1-2 | - | TRBV19 | CASSSDRLGYGYTF | TGTGCCAGTAGTAGTGACAGGCTTGGGTATGGCTACACCTTC
TRBD2 | TRBJ2-1 | - | TRBV6-1 | CASSAAGGPSYNEQFF | TGTGCCAGCAGTGCTGCGGGGGGGCCATCCTACAATGAGCAGTTCTTC
TRBD1 | TRBJ1-6 | - | TRBV5-4 | CASSSRDSSYNSPLHF | TGTGCCAGCAGCTCTCGGGACAGCTCCTATAATTCACCCCTCCACTTT
- | TRBJ1-1 | - | TRBV5-1 | CASRRRGYWTDMNTEAFF | TGCGCCAGCAGAAGAAGAGGGTATTGGACAGACATGAACACTGAAGCTTTCTTT
- | TRBJ2-3 | - | TRBV11-2 | CASSLAGGPVTDTQYF | TGTGCCAGCAGCTTAGCAGGCGGGCCGGTCACAGATACGCAGTATTTT
- | TRBJ2-7 | once | TRBV19 | CASSIYAGPYEQYF | TGTGCCAGTAGTATATACGCGGGGCCCTACGAGCAGTACTTC
- | TRBJ2-3 | once | TRBV15 | CATSRDPSGTDTQYF | TGTGCCACCAGCAGAGACCCATCCGGCACAGATACGCAGTATTTT
TRBD2 | TRBJ2-3 | - | TRBV7-2 | CASSSRAGGSDTQYF | TGTGCCAGCAGTAGCAGAGCGGGGGGCTCGGATACGCAGTATTTT
TRBD2 | TRBJ2-7 | - | TRBV6-5 | CASGERGGREQYF | TGTGCCAGCGGAGAGCGGGGGGGGCGTGAGCAGTACTTC
TRBD1 | TRBJ1-1 | - | TRBV9 | CASSAGQMNTEAFF | TGTGCCAGCAGCGCGGGACAGATGAACACTGAAGCTTTCTTT
- | TRBJ1-3 | - | TRBV24-1 | CATSEAGDGNTIYF | TGTGCCACCAGTGAGGCAGGGGATGGAAACACCATATATTTT
TRBD1 | TRBJ1-5 | - | TRBV5-1 | CASSLGDSQNQPQHF | TGCGCCAGCAGCTTAGGGGACAGCCAAAATCAGCCCCAGCATTTT
TRBD2 | TRBJ2-1 | - | TRBV11-2 | CASSFTSGGPSEQFF | TGTGCCAGCAGCTTTACTAGCGGGGGGCCGAGTGAGCAGTTCTTC
- | TRBJ2-3 | once | TRBV5-4 | CASSVQGGGADTQYF | TGTGCCAGCAGCGTACAGGGAGGTGGCGCAGATACGCAGTATTTT
TRBD1 | TRBJ1-4 | - | TRBV27 | CASSLRQGNEKLFF | TGTGCCAGCAGTTTAAGACAGGGTAATGAAAAACTGTTTTTT
- | TRBJ1-1 | once | TRBV7-2 | CASSLVFEAFF | TGTGCCAGCAGCTTGGTGTTTGAAGCTTTCTTT
- | TRBJ1-6 | - | TRBV19 | CASSAPQGSGSYNSPLHF | TGTGCCAGTAGCGCCCCTCAGGGGTCCGGCTCCTATAATTCACCCCTCCACTTT
- | TRBJ1-1 | - | TRBV25-1 | CASSEYGSRKNTEAFF | TGTGCCAGCAGTGAATATGGTTCCAGGAAGAACACTGAAGCTTTCTTT
TRBD1 | TRBJ2-7 | - | TRBV5-6 | CASSWGTGNYEQYF | TGTGCCAGCAGCTGGGGGACAGGGAACTACGAGCAGTACTTC
TRBD1 | TRBJ2-7 | - | TRBV9 | CASSAGQHSYEQYF | TGTGCCAGCAGCGCGGGACAGCACTCCTACGAGCAGTACTTC
- | TRBJ2-7 | - | TRBV25-1 | CASKGTFDEQYF | TGTGCCAGCAAGGGAACATTCGACGAGCAGTACTTC
TRBD1 | TRBJ1-2 | - | TRBV6-5 | CASSPGTGGDYGYTF | TGTGCCAGCAGTCCCGGGACAGGGGGGGACTATGGCTACACCTTC
- | TRBJ1-3 | - | TRBV6-5 | CASSPRRVTGNTIYF | TGTGCCAGCAGTCCCCGACGGGTAACTGGAAACACCATATATTTT
- | TRBJ2-7 | - | TRBV9 | CASSVAPGYEQYF | TGTGCCAGCAGCGTAGCTCCGGGGTACGAGCAGTACTTC
- | TRBJ2-7 | - | TRBV6-2/TRBV6-3 | CASSYVNGDLYYEQYF | TGTGCCAGCAGTTACGTGAACGGGGATTTATACTACGAGCAGTACTTC
- | TRBJ2-5 | once | TRBV7-2 | CASSFLQGRETQYF | TGTGCCAGCAGCTTCCTGCAGGGAAGAGAGACCCAGTACTTC
- | TRBJ1-2 | - | TRBV29-1 | CSVGGAGSPPPF | TGCAGCGTTGGGGGCGCGGGATCCCCACCCCCCTTC
- | TRBJ2-5 | - | TRBV4-3 | CASSQGRINTEEETQYF | TGCGCCAGCAGCCAAGGACGTATTAATACTGAGGAAGAGACCCAGTACTTC
TRBD2 | TRBJ2-7 | - | TRBV7-9 | CASSSVTSGYEQYF | TGTGCCAGCAGCTCGGTAACTAGCGGGTACGAGCAGTACTTC
TRBD1 | TRBJ1-4 | - | TRBV10-1 | CASRGQGPNEKLFF | TGCGCCAGCAGAGGACAGGGTCCTAATGAAAAACTGTTTTTT
TRBD1 | TRBJ1-6 | - | TRBV4-3 | CASSQDWPGQRTSSYNSPLHF | TGCGCCAGCAGCCAAGATTGGCCGGGACAGAGGACGAGCTCCTATAATTCACCCCTCCACTTT
- | TRBJ2-7 | once | TRBV11-2 | CASSSHSDEQYF | TGTGCCAGCAGCTCGCACAGCGACGAGCAGTACTTC
- | TRBJ2-5 | - | TRBV2 | CASSLQGTQETQYF | TGTGCCAGCAGCCTACAGGGCACCCAAGAGACCCAGTACTTC
TRBD2 | TRBJ2-7 | - | TRBV11-2 | CASSLAEGSGSYEQYF | TGTGCCAGCAGCCTAGCGGAAGGGAGCGGCTCCTACGAGCAGTACTTC
- | TRBJ2-3 | - | TRBV12-3/TRBV12-4 | CASSFGGEDTQYF | TGTGCCAGCAGTTTCGGCGGTGAAGATACGCAGTATTTT
- | TRBJ1-6 | - | TRBV6-5 | CASSTGSRSPLHF | TGTGCCAGCAGTACGGGGTCGAGGTCACCCCTCCACTTT